Listed below are T cell receptor beta chains from one sample, sequenced in a study of OX40 agonist ivuxolimab in advanced cancers. Some clones are missing from TCRdb's copy, which holds only in-frame ones; the method was immunoSEQ multiplex PCR. The sample consists of more than 9,000 clones, approximately 62% of them appearing once. The source was CD4+ or CD8+ T cells sorted from blood, collected in a trial of the OX40 agonist ivuxolimab. The receptors shown here come from an adult with an advanced solid tumor such as melanoma, head and neck, liver or kidney cancer. The CDR3 runs from the conserved cysteine through the conserved F or W. The D gene is left open where the match is weak. Clone size appears in some rows only: once, few, many, or a class for an expanded clone.

j_call d_call clone_size v_call cdr3_nt cdr3_aa
TRBJ2-6 - once TRBV27 TGTGCCAGCAGTCAACAGGGTGCCTCTGGGGCCAACGTCCTGACTTTC CASSQQGASGANVLTF
TRBJ2-7 - few TRBV6-6 TGTGCCAGCAGTTATATGACAGGTCTCGGCGAGCAGTACTTC CASSYMTGLGEQYF
TRBJ1-6 - - TRBV21-1 TGTGCCAGCAGCACCGACCGACAGGGCAGTTCACCCCTCCACTTT CASSTDRQGSSPLHF
TRBJ1-4 - - TRBV27 TGTGCCAGCAGTTTGAACAGCGACACAACTAATGAAAAACTGTTTTTT CASSLNSDTTNEKLFF
TRBJ2-7 - once TRBV14 TGTGCCAGCAGCCCACTGGGAGGGGGCCCCTACGAGCAGTACTTC CASSPLGGGPYEQYF
TRBJ1-2 - few TRBV6-6 TGTGCCAGCGCTAGCGGGGAGGTCTATGGCTACACCTTC CASASGEVYGYTF
TRBJ1-1 - medium-sized TRBV19 TGTGCCAGTAGTTTGGAGGGCGGAGACACTGAAGCTTTCTTT CASSLEGGDTEAFF
TRBJ2-1 - few TRBV28 TGTGCCAGCAGTTTCGTTCTCTTTGGCCTAGCCTATGAGCAGTTCTTC CASSFVLFGLAYEQFF
TRBJ1-1 - - TRBV6-5 TGTGCCAGCAGTTACGGCGCAGGGGACAACACTGAAGCTTTCTTT CASSYGAGDNTEAFF
TRBJ1-2 - - TRBV2 TGTGCCAGCAGGGTCTTGAAAAACTATGGCTACACCTTC CASRVLKNYGYTF
TRBJ1-2 - - TRBV28 TGTGCCAGCAGCCCGCAGGGGACTTTTTATGGCTACACCTTC CASSPQGTFYGYTF
TRBJ2-2 TRBD2 - TRBV19 TGTGCCAGTAGTATCGGTGCGGGGGGCACCGGGGAGCTGTTTTTT CASSIGAGGTGELFF
TRBJ1-1 - - TRBV25-1 TGTGCCAGCAGGAGCGTTTCAGGCCTGGGGACTGAAGCTTTCTTT CASRSVSGLGTEAFF
TRBJ2-7 - medium-sized TRBV27 TGTGCCAGCAGCAGGGACCCAACCTACGAGCAGTACTTC CASSRDPTYEQYF
TRBJ2-7 TRBD2 few TRBV6-5 TGTGCCAGCAGTTGGCGGGGGGGTACTTACGAGCAGTACTTC CASSWRGGTYEQYF
TRBJ1-5 - - TRBV5-4 TGTGCCAGCAGCTTAGGGGGTTCTCAGCCCCAGCATTTT CASSLGGSQPQHF
TRBJ2-7 - once TRBV5-6 TGTGCCAGCAGCCCGTTTCGGGGCGTAGGCTACGAGCAGTACTTC CASSPFRGVGYEQYF